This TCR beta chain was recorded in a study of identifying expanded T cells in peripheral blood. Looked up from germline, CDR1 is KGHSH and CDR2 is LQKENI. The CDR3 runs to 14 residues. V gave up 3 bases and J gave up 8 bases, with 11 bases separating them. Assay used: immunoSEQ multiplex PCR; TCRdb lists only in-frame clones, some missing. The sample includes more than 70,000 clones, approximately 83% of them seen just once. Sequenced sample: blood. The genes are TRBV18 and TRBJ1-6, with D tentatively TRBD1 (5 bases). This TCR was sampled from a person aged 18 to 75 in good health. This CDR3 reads CASSPSGIDSPLHF. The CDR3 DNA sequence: TGTGCCAGCTCACCCTCAGGGATAGATTCACCCCTCCACTTT.